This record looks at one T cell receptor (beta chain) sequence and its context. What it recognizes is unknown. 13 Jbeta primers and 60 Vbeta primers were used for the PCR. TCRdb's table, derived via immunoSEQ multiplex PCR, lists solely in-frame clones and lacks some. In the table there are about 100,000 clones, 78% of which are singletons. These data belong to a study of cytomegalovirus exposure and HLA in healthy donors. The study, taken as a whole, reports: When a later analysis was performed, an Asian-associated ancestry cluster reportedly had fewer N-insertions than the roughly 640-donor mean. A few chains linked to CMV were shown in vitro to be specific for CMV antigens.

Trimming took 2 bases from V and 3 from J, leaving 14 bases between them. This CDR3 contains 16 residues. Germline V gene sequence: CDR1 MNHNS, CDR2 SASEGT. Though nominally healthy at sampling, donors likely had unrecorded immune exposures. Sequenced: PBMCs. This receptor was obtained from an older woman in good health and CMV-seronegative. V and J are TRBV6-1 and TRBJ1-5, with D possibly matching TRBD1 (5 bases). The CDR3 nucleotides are TGTGCCAGCAGTGAAAGGGGATGGGGAACCAATCAGCCCCAGCATTTT. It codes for CASSERGWGTNQPQHF.